These 17 T cell receptor beta chains were all obtained from the same sample, sequenced in a study of blood T cell repertoires in COVID-19. Some clones are missing from TCRdb's copy, which holds only in-frame ones; the method was immunoSEQ multiplex PCR. The sample carries tens of thousands of clones, approximately 91% recorded once. The sample comprised peripheral blood. The source is a man in his 70s with acute or convalescent COVID-19.

The CDR3 region is CAWSRTGINSPLHF. The CDR3 DNA sequence: TGTGCCTGGAGCCGGACAGGGATTAATTCACCCCTCCACTTT. This sequence joins TRBV30 and TRBJ1-6; 8 positions match TRBD1. The CDR3 length is 14 residues. V shed 3 bases, J shed 6 bases, and the junction held 4 bases outside the gene matches. Germline CDR1 reads GTSNPN; CDR2 reads SVGIG (reference sequence).

The chain has TRBV5-5 and TRBJ1-5; 7 nucleotides align to TRBD1. CDR1 and CDR2 from the germline V gene are SGHKS and YYEKEE (reference sequence). Germline trimming cut 4 bases from V and 5 bases from J; bases unmatched to any gene: 6. The CDR3 is made up of 14 amino acids. The CDR3 region has the DNA TGTGCCAGCAGCCAGACAGGGACCGATCAGCCCCAGCATTTT. Protein sequence: CASSQTGTDQPQHF.

The rearrangement uses TRBV2 and TRBJ1-5; TRBD1 agrees at 9 bases. The CDR3 length is 18 residues. V gave up 4 bases and J gave up 2 bases; unmatched junction bases: 12. Germline CDR1 is SNHLY and CDR2 is FYNNEI. For the CDR3, the DNA is TGTGCCAGCAGTGCCGGCGACAGGGGGGATGAGGGCAATCAGCCCCAGCATTTT. Protein product: CASSAGDRGDEGNQPQHF.

The gene calls are TRBV6-5 and TRBJ2-3; D is possibly TRBD2 (5 bases). This CDR3 is built from 15 residues. CDR1 is MNHEY, CDR2 SVGAGI, per germline. V was pared by 6 bases and J by 4 bases, with 17 bases between. The CDR3 DNA reads as TGTGCCAGCAGCGCCGATCGCAAGGGAGCAGATACGCAGTATTTT. This encodes CASSADRKGADTQYF.

The gene calls are TRBV19 and TRBJ2-7; D is unresolved. The CDR3 is 15 residues long. Trimming took 0 bases from V and 2 from J, leaving 11 bases between them. Germline V gives CDR1 LNHDA, CDR2 SQIVND (reference sequence). The CDR3 spells CASSIDLRGTYEQYF. CDR3 sequence (DNA): TGTGCCAGTAGTATAGATCTGCGCGGAACCTACGAGCAGTACTTC.

The chain recombines TRBV5-8 with TRBJ1-2; D unresolved. Trimming removed 0 bases from V and 4 bases from J, with 13 bases in between. The germline gives CDR1 SGHTS, CDR2 YDEGEE. The CDR3 consists of 15 residues. The CDR3: CASSLEGGEFYGYTF. Here the CDR3 DNA reads TGTGCCAGCAGCTTGGAGGGAGGAGAGTTCTATGGCTACACCTTC.

Written as DNA, the CDR3 is TGTGCCAGCAGCCGTAACACCGGGACTAGTGGCACAGATACGCAGTATTTT. This sequence encodes CASSRNTGTSGTDTQYF. The chain recombines TRBV9 with TRBJ2-3; 8 bases agree with TRBD2. The CDR3 contains 17 residues. The germline V gene encodes CDR1 SGDLS and CDR2 YYNGEE. V shed 4 bases and J 1 base; nucleotides not matched to a gene: 11.

This clone has only a few counts. The rearrangement joins TRBV7-9 to TRBJ1-2, with D perhaps matching TRBD1 (6 bases). Trimming removed 5 bases at V and 5 bases at J, with 12 bases between. The V gene's germline CDR1 is SEHNR and CDR2 FQNEAQ (reference sequence). CDR3 length equals 13 residues. The CDR3 nucleotides are TGTGCCAGCAGCCTGACAGGTGGATATGGCTACACCTTC. It encodes CASSLTGGYGYTF.

The J gene is TRBJ2-1, the V gene TRBV5-1; tentatively, D is TRBD1 (6 bases). Trimming took 7 bases from V and 1 from J, leaving 15 bases between them. Per germline, CDR1 SGHRS and CDR2 YFSETQ. The CDR3 has 15 amino acids. The CDR3 is CASGLLGGSYNEQFF. In DNA, the CDR3 is TGCGCCAGCGGGCTCCTAGGGGGTTCCTACAATGAGCAGTTCTTC.

This clone was seen a single time. This chain connects TRBV6-1 to TRBJ1-1; D possibly corresponds to TRBD1 (5 bases). The CDR3 extends over 13 amino acids. The germline gives CDR1 MNHNS, CDR2 SASEGT. Trimming took off 1 base at V and 6 bases at J, with 9 bases between the two ends. The CDR3 region is CASSEGWGAEAFF. CDR3 nucleotides: TGTGCCAGCAGTGAAGGATGGGGCGCTGAAGCTTTCTTT.

The chain carries TRBV2 and TRBJ1-6; no clear D. V was clipped by 6 bases and J by 0 bases, with 18 bases between them. CDR1 SNHLY and CDR2 FYNNEI come from the germline V gene. The CDR3 covers 18 residues. CDR3 amino acids: CASSQNLGASSYNSPLHF. Here the CDR3 DNA reads TGTGCCAGCAGCCAAAACCTAGGCGCTAGCTCCTATAATTCACCCCTCCACTTT.

V usage is TRBV6-5 and J usage is TRBJ2-1; 8 bases line up with TRBD1. Germline CDR1 MNHEY, CDR2 SVGAGI. This CDR3 is built from 14 residues. Trimming took 9 bases from V and 6 from J; bases not matched to a gene: 10. Here the CDR3 reads CASKGQGGFNEQFF. The CDR3 DNA sequence: TGTGCCAGTAAAGGACAGGGAGGCTTCAATGAGCAGTTCTTC.

V is TRBV15 and J is TRBJ2-7; TRBD1 matches 8 bases. In germline, CDR1 is LNHNV, CDR2 YYDKDF (reference sequence). This CDR3 has 15 amino acids. The V segment lost 1 base and the J segment 3 bases; nucleotides outside the gene matches: 5. The CDR3 DNA reads TGTGCCACCAGCAGAGGTGGACAGGGTCACTACGAGCAGTACTTC. Its translation: CATSRGGQGHYEQYF.

The rearrangement links TRBV6-1 to TRBJ1-2; D call uncertain. Germline V gives CDR1 MNHNS, CDR2 SASEGT. CDR3 length equals 15 residues. V lost 1 base to trimming and J lost 8 bases, with 17 bases between them. The CDR3 spells CASSEGPAEVRGYTF. The CDR3 DNA sequence: TGTGCCAGCAGTGAAGGGCCGGCGGAAGTACGGGGCTACACCTTC.

The genes are TRBV6-2 or TRBV6-3 and TRBJ1-5; 8 positions agree with TRBD1. The germline CDR1 and CDR2 sequences are MNHEY and SVGEGT. The CDR3 covers 15 residues. With V trimmed by 6 bases and J by 0 bases, 4 bases remained unmatched. The CDR3 region has the DNA TGTGCCAGCAGCCGCGACAGGGGTAGCAATCAGCCCCAGCATTTT. Protein: CASSRDRGSNQPQHF.

The chain carries TRBV30 and TRBJ1-4; D possibly corresponds to TRBD1 (5 bases). The CDR3 is 13 amino acids. CDR1 and CDR2 (germline): GTSNPN, SVGIG (reference sequence). Trimming took off 2 bases at V and 8 bases at J, with 12 bases between the two ends. DNA of the CDR3: TGTGCCTGGAGTTGGAGGGGTGGCGAAAAACTGTTTTTT. Its translation: CAWSWRGGEKLFF. Complete variable domain (other parts from reference TRBV30 and TRBJ1-4): SQTIHQWPATLVQPVGSPLSLECTVEGTSNPNLYWYRQAAGRGLQLLFYSVGIGQISSEVPQNLSASRPQDRQFILSSKKLLLSDSGFYLCAWSWRGGEKLFFGSGTQLSVL.

The chain recombines TRBV7-8 with TRBJ2-1; a weak D match, TRBD2 (7 bases). The CDR3 is 18 amino acids. Germline CDR1 reads SGHVS; CDR2 reads FQNEAQ. The V end was cut by 5 bases, the J end by 4 bases, with 24 bases between. The CDR3 loop is CASSRYPPRGAGYNEQFF. The CDR3 DNA is TGTGCCAGCAGCCGATACCCACCCCGGGGGGCCGGGTACAATGAGCAGTTCTTC.